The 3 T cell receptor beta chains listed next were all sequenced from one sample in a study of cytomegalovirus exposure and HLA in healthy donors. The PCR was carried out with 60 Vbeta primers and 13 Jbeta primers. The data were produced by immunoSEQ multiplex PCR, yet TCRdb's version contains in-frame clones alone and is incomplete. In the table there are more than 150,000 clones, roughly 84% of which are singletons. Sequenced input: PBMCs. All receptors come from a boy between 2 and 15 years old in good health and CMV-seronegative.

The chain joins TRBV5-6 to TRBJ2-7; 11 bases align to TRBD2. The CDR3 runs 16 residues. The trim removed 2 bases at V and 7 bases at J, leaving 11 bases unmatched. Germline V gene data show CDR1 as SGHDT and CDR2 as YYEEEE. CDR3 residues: CASSFGGPTSGMEQYF. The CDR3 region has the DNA TGTGCCAGCAGCTTTGGGGGCCCGACTAGCGGGATGGAGCAGTACTTC.

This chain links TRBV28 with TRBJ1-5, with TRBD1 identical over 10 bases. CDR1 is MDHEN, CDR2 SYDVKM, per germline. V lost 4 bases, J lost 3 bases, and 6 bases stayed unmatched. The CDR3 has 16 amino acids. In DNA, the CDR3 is TGTGCCAGCAGTTCCTCCGGGACAGGGGTCAATCAGCCCCAGCATTTT. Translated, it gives CASSSSGTGVNQPQHF.

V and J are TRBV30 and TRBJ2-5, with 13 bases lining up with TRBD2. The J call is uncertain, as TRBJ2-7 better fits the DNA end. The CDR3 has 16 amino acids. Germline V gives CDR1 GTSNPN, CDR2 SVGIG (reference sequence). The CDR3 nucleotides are TGTGCCTGGACCCAACCGCCTACTAGCGGGGGGGGCGAGCAGTACTTC. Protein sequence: CAWTQPPTSGGGEQYF.